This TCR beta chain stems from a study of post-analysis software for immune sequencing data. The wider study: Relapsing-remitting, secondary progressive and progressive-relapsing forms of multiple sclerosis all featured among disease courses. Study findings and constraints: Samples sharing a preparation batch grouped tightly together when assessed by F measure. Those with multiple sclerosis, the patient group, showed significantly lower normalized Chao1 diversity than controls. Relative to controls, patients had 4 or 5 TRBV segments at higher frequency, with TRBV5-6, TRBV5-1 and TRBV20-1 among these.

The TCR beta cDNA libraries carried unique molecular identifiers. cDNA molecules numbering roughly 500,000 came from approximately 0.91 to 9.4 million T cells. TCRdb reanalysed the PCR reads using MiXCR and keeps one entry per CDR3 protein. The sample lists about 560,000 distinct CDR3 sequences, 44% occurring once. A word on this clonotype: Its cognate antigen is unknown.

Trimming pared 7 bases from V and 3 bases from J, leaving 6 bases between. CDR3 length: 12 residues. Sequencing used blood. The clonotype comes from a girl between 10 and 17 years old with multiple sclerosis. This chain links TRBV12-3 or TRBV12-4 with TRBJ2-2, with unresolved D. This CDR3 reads CASTGDTGELFF. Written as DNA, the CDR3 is TGTGCCAGCACCGGAGACACCGGGGAGCTGTTTTTT.